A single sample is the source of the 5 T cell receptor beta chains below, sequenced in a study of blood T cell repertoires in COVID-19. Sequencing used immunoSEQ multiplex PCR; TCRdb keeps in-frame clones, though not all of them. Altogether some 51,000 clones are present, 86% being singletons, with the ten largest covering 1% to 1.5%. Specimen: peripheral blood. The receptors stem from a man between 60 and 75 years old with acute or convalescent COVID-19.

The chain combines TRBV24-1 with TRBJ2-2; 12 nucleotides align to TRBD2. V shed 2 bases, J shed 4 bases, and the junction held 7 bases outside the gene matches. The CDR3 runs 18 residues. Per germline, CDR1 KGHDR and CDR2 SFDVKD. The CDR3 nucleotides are TGTGCCACCAGTGATTCTTCTCGACTAGCGGGGGTCACCGGGGAGCTGTTTTTT. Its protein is CATSDSSRLAGVTGELFF.

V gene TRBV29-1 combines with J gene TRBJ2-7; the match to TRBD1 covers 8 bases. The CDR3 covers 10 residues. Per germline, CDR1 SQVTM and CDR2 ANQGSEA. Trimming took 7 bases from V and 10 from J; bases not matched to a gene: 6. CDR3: CSALGQGQYF. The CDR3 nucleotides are TGCAGCGCCCTCGGACAGGGACAGTACTTC.

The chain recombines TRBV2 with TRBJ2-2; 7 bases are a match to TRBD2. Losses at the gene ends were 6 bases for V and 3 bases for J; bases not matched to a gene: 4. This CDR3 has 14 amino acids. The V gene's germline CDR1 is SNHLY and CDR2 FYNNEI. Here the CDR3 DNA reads TGTGCCAGCAGGGCGGGGGATTACACCGGGGAGCTGTTTTTT. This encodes CASRAGDYTGELFF.

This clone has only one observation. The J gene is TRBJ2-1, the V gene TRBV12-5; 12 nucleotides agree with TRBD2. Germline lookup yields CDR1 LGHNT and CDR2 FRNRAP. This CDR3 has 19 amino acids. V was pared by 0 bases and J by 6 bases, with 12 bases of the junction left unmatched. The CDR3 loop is CASGLVRILAGGLSNEQFF. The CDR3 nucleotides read TGTGCTAGTGGTTTGGTTCGGATCCTAGCGGGGGGGCTTAGCAATGAGCAGTTCTTC.

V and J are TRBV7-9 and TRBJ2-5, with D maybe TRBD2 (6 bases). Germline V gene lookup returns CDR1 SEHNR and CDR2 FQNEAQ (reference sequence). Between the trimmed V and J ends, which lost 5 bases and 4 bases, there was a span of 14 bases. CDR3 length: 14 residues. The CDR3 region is CASSPWRGPETQYF. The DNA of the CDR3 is TGTGCCAGCAGCCCCTGGCGGGGCCCAGAGACCCAGTACTTC.